These T cell receptor beta chains were read from a single sample in a study of T-cell reconstitution after alpha-beta-depleted transplantation in children. Using its own MiXCR run on the PCR reads, TCRdb lists one record per CDR3 protein. Counted here are 500,000 to 600,000 distinct CDR3 sequences, 27% occurring once; the ten biggest clones make up 30% to 45%. Sequences were derived from PBMCs, sampled before TCRalphabeta/CD19-depleted stem cell transplant. These receptors originate from a boy less than two years old with Wiskott-Aldrich syndrome, due to receive a stem cell transplant. Each CDR3 is given with its conserved first and last residue. Fields, in order: D gene, J gene, clone size, V gene, CDR3 DNA, CDR3 protein. The D gene is left open where the match is weak. Part of the rows lack a size; the others show once, few, many or a class for expanded clones.

D gene: TRBD1
J gene: TRBJ2-1
clone size: few
V gene: TRBV27
CDR3 DNA: TGTGCCAGCAGTCCCACGACAGGGTCAAATGAGCAGTTCTTC
CDR3 protein: CASSPTTGSNEQFF

D gene: NA
J gene: TRBJ2-5
clone size: NA
V gene: TRBV7-8
CDR3 DNA: TGTGCCGTCCGCCCCGACTTGTACCAAGAGACCCAGTACTTC
CDR3 protein: CAVRPDLYQETQYF

D gene: NA
J gene: TRBJ1-1
clone size: NA
V gene: TRBV12-3/TRBV12-4
CDR3 DNA: TGTGCCAGCAGTTTAGGTCGTACTATGAACACTGAAGCTTTCTTT
CDR3 protein: CASSLGRTMNTEAFF

D gene: NA
J gene: TRBJ2-2
clone size: few
V gene: TRBV2
CDR3 DNA: TGTGCCAGCAGAAGAGACATCAGCAACACCGGGGAGCTGTTTTTT
CDR3 protein: CASRRDISNTGELFF

D gene: NA
J gene: TRBJ2-7
clone size: NA
V gene: TRBV28
CDR3 DNA: TGTGCCAGCAGTTTAATGGGGCTTAACTCCTACGAGCAGTACTTC
CDR3 protein: CASSLMGLNSYEQYF

D gene: TRBD2
J gene: TRBJ2-1
clone size: few
V gene: TRBV20-1
CDR3 DNA: TGCAGTGCTAGAGATCGAAAGACTAGCGGGCCCAGCTCCTACAATGAGCAGTTCTTC
CDR3 protein: CSARDRKTSGPSSYNEQFF

D gene: NA
J gene: TRBJ2-2
clone size: NA
V gene: TRBV5-1
CDR3 DNA: TGCGCCAGCAGCTTGCGGGGGGCCGACACCGGGGAGCTGTTTTTT
CDR3 protein: CASSLRGADTGELFF

D gene: NA
J gene: TRBJ2-7
clone size: NA
V gene: TRBV5-6
CDR3 DNA: TGTGCCAGCAGCTTATCAGGACATACCTCCTACGAGCAGTACTTC
CDR3 protein: CASSLSGHTSYEQYF

D gene: TRBD2
J gene: TRBJ2-1
clone size: NA
V gene: TRBV28
CDR3 DNA: TGTGCCAGCAGGGCACTAGCGGGAGTTTCCTACAATGAGCAGTTCTTC
CDR3 protein: CASRALAGVSYNEQFF

D gene: NA
J gene: TRBJ2-7
clone size: NA
V gene: TRBV4-1
CDR3 DNA: TGCGCCAGCAGCCATTGGGGGGCAATCGGCTACGAGCAGTACTTC
CDR3 protein: CASSHWGAIGYEQYF

D gene: TRBD2
J gene: TRBJ2-3
clone size: few
V gene: TRBV5-1
CDR3 DNA: TGCGCCAGCAGCTTGGTCTCGGCGGGAGGGCCAGATACGCAGTATTTT
CDR3 protein: CASSLVSAGGPDTQYF

D gene: TRBD2
J gene: TRBJ2-1
clone size: few
V gene: TRBV6-2/TRBV6-3
CDR3 DNA: TGTGCCAGCAGTTACTATACTAGCGGGAGGGTATACAATGAGCAGTTCTTC
CDR3 protein: CASSYYTSGRVYNEQFF

D gene: TRBD2
J gene: TRBJ2-1
clone size: NA
V gene: TRBV5-1
CDR3 DNA: TGCGCCAGCAGGCTCAGCTTTCTAGCGGGAGGGCCCAATGAGCAGTTCTTC
CDR3 protein: CASRLSFLAGGPNEQFF

D gene: TRBD2
J gene: TRBJ2-1
clone size: NA
V gene: TRBV24-1
CDR3 DNA: TGTGCCACCAGTGATGGGGCGGGAGGCCCGCTCAATGAGCAGTTCTTC
CDR3 protein: CATSDGAGGPLNEQFF

D gene: TRBD1
J gene: TRBJ2-1
clone size: NA
V gene: TRBV6-5
CDR3 DNA: TGTGCCACAAAACGGACAGGGGTGAGCTCCTACAATGAGCAGTTCTTC
CDR3 protein: CATKRTGVSSYNEQFF

D gene: TRBD2
J gene: TRBJ2-3
clone size: few
V gene: TRBV5-5
CDR3 DNA: TGTGCCAGCAGCTTGCGGGAGGGCCTCACAGATACGCAGTATTTT
CDR3 protein: CASSLREGLTDTQYF

D gene: NA
J gene: TRBJ1-1
clone size: NA
V gene: TRBV20-1
CDR3 DNA: TGCAGTGCTAGACTCAGGGCAAGATTGAACACTGAAGCTTTCTTT
CDR3 protein: CSARLRARLNTEAFF

D gene: TRBD1
J gene: TRBJ2-1
clone size: few
V gene: TRBV27
CDR3 DNA: TGTGCCAGCAGTAAAACAGGGGGCTTTAGTTACAATGAGCAGTTCTTC
CDR3 protein: CASSKTGGFSYNEQFF

D gene: TRBD2
J gene: TRBJ2-5
clone size: NA
V gene: TRBV5-1
CDR3 DNA: TGCGCCAGCAGCTTTTCTAGCGGGAGGGAAGAGACCCAGTACTTC
CDR3 protein: CASSFSSGREETQYF

D gene: TRBD2
J gene: TRBJ2-1
clone size: NA
V gene: TRBV19
CDR3 DNA: TGTGCCAGTAGTATAGATCCTACGGGACTAGCGGATGAGCAGTTCTTC
CDR3 protein: CASSIDPTGLADEQFF

D gene: NA
J gene: TRBJ2-4
clone size: NA
V gene: TRBV12-3/TRBV12-4
CDR3 DNA: TGTGCCAGCAGTTTAGGGCGGGAAAACATTCAGTACTTC
CDR3 protein: CASSLGRENIQYF

D gene: TRBD1
J gene: TRBJ1-4
clone size: few
V gene: TRBV2
CDR3 DNA: TGTGCCAGCCACAATAACCCGGGACAGGGGAATGAAAAACTGTTTTTT
CDR3 protein: CASHNNPGQGNEKLFF

D gene: NA
J gene: TRBJ2-1
clone size: NA
V gene: TRBV7-2
CDR3 DNA: TGTGCCAGCCGCTACATAAACTATGAGCAGTTCTTC
CDR3 protein: CASRYINYEQFF

D gene: NA
J gene: TRBJ2-2
clone size: NA
V gene: TRBV27
CDR3 DNA: TGTGCCAGCAGTTGGATGGGCAGAATAGAAACCGGGGAGCTGTTTTTT
CDR3 protein: CASSWMGRIETGELFF

D gene: NA
J gene: TRBJ1-3
clone size: NA
V gene: TRBV12-3/TRBV12-4
CDR3 DNA: TGTGCCAGCAGTCCCACGGGGAGCGGAAACACCATATATTTT
CDR3 protein: CASSPTGSGNTIYF

D gene: NA
J gene: TRBJ2-7
clone size: NA
V gene: TRBV5-1
CDR3 DNA: TGCGCCAGCAGCACCGCTTGGACCTCCTACGAGCAGTACTTC
CDR3 protein: CASSTAWTSYEQYF

D gene: TRBD2
J gene: TRBJ2-1
clone size: NA
V gene: TRBV3-1
CDR3 DNA: TGTGCCAGCAGCCAAGCCCCATTGGTTGCGGGGGTCTACAATGAGCAGTTCTTC
CDR3 protein: CASSQAPLVAGVYNEQFF

D gene: TRBD2
J gene: TRBJ2-5
clone size: few
V gene: TRBV29-1
CDR3 DNA: TGCAGCGTTGTAGCGGGAGGCATGATTCAGACCCAGTACTTC
CDR3 protein: CSVVAGGMIQTQYF

D gene: TRBD2
J gene: TRBJ2-3
clone size: NA
V gene: TRBV5-1
CDR3 DNA: TGCGCCAGCAGCACAAGCGGGAGTGCAGATACGCAGTATTTT
CDR3 protein: CASSTSGSADTQYF

D gene: TRBD2
J gene: TRBJ2-2
clone size: NA
V gene: TRBV12-3/TRBV12-4
CDR3 DNA: TGTGCCAGCAGCGTCGTGGGGCTAGCGGGAGGGAGCACCGGGGAGCTGTTTTTT
CDR3 protein: CASSVVGLAGGSTGELFF

D gene: NA
J gene: TRBJ1-2
clone size: NA
V gene: TRBV20-1
CDR3 DNA: TGCAGTGCTAGAGATCCCCCCGACCGGGAAGGCTACACCTTC
CDR3 protein: CSARDPPDREGYTF

D gene: NA
J gene: TRBJ2-5
clone size: few
V gene: TRBV7-9
CDR3 DNA: TGTGCCAGCAGCTCCCTAGTGGACAGTCGAGAGACCCAGTACTTC
CDR3 protein: CASSSLVDSRETQYF

D gene: NA
J gene: TRBJ2-5
clone size: NA
V gene: TRBV29-1
CDR3 DNA: TGCAGCGCATTAAGACGAGAGACCCAGTACTTC
CDR3 protein: CSALRRETQYF

D gene: TRBD2
J gene: TRBJ2-2
clone size: NA
V gene: TRBV5-1
CDR3 DNA: TGCGCCAGCAGCCCGGAGGCGCTAGCGGGGTACACCGGGGAGCTGTTTTTT
CDR3 protein: CASSPEALAGYTGELFF

D gene: NA
J gene: TRBJ1-5
clone size: NA
V gene: TRBV7-2
CDR3 DNA: TGTGCCAGCAGCTTAGTCGGCTTTAGCAATCAGCCCCAGCATTTT
CDR3 protein: CASSLVGFSNQPQHF

D gene: NA
J gene: TRBJ2-5
clone size: few
V gene: TRBV5-1
CDR3 DNA: TGCGCCAGCAGCGTCGACAGCCAAGAGACCCAGTACTTC
CDR3 protein: CASSVDSQETQYF

D gene: TRBD1
J gene: TRBJ1-2
clone size: few
V gene: TRBV6-1
CDR3 DNA: TGTGCCAGCAGTGCATTTGGACAGGGGGTCGAGTGTGGCTACACCTTC
CDR3 protein: CASSAFGQGVECGYTF

D gene: TRBD1
J gene: TRBJ1-1
clone size: NA
V gene: TRBV20-1
CDR3 DNA: TGCAGTGCTAGGGGGGACAGACCTGAAGCTTTCTTT
CDR3 protein: CSARGDRPEAFF